This T cell receptor beta chain was identified during a study of blood T cell repertoires in COVID-19. Participant-given clinical history determined each cohort assignment. Germline V gene lookup returns CDR1 SGHKS and CDR2 YYEKEE (reference sequence). This CDR3 contains 15 residues. Trimming left V 0 bases short and J 7 bases short, with 16 bases between. Per the original methods: Amplification from reference gene primers served as the basis for estimated nucleated cell counts. Clones were sequenced by immunoSEQ multiplex PCR, and TCRdb holds only the in-frame ones, with some missing. Clone size and V and J calls were adopted from that table, with D and trimming inferred from the DNA. The profile shows about 220,000 clones, roughly 87% of them singletons.

This chain uses TRBV5-5 with TRBJ1-1; no firm D call. The sequence was obtained from a woman aged 25 to 39 with acute COVID-19. The sample taken for sequencing was PBMCs or T cells enriched from blood (not recorded which). CDR3 nucleotide sequence: TGTGCCAGCAGCTTGGGTTCTGATAGAGGTAATGAAGCTTTCTTT. It yields the protein CASSLGSDRGNEAFF.